A single sample gave rise to the 3 T cell receptor beta chains below, sequenced in a study of graft-versus-host responses after intestinal transplantation. Here immunoSEQ multiplex PCR was the method, and the copy in TCRdb shows in-frame clones only, minus some. The sample holds tens of thousands of clones; around 76% are singletons and the top ten take 0.65% to 0.75%. Which antigens these TCRs recognize remains unknown. Sequences were derived from unstimulated CD4+ T cells sorted from spleen or lymph node cells, sampled before intestinal transplant. These receptors originate from a human donor who received an intestinal transplant.

This clone came up a few times. This chain uses TRBV5-4 with TRBJ1-4; D might be TRBD1 (5 bases). The CDR3 spans 13 residues. Germline V lookup: CDR1 SGHNT, CDR2 YYREEE (reference sequence). The ends were cut back, 5 bases at V and 8 bases at J, with 13 bases in the middle. CDR3 DNA sequence: TGTGCCAGCAGTCTGGGACGTGGCGAAAAACTGTTTTTT. It is translated as CASSLGRGEKLFF. Complete variable domain (other parts from reference TRBV5-4 and TRBJ1-4): ETGVTQSPTHLIKTRGQQVTLRCSSQSGHNTVSWYQQALGQGPQFIFQYYREEENGRGNFPPRFSGLQFPNYSSELNVNALELDDSALYLCASSLGRGEKLFFGSGTQLSVL.

This rearrangement joins TRBV5-1 to TRBJ2-5, with unresolved D. The DNA end is a closer match to TRBJ2-7, so the J assignment may be wrong. Germline CDR1 reads SGHRS; CDR2 reads YFSETQ. The CDR3 runs to 14 residues. CDR3 in amino acids: CASSLDATSYEQYF. DNA of the CDR3: TGCGCCAGCAGCTTGGATGCCACCTCCTACGAGCAGTACTTC.

J is TRBJ1-2 and V is TRBV7-4; D not certain. V lost 5 bases and J 4 bases, leaving 26 bases between the germline ends. Per germline, CDR1 SGHVT and CDR2 SQSDAQ. The CDR3 loop spans 18 amino acids. The DNA for the CDR3 is TGTGCCAGCAGCGGATCGACGAGAGCAGCGCGAAAGACCTATGGCTACACCTTC. It codes for CASSGSTRAARKTYGYTF.